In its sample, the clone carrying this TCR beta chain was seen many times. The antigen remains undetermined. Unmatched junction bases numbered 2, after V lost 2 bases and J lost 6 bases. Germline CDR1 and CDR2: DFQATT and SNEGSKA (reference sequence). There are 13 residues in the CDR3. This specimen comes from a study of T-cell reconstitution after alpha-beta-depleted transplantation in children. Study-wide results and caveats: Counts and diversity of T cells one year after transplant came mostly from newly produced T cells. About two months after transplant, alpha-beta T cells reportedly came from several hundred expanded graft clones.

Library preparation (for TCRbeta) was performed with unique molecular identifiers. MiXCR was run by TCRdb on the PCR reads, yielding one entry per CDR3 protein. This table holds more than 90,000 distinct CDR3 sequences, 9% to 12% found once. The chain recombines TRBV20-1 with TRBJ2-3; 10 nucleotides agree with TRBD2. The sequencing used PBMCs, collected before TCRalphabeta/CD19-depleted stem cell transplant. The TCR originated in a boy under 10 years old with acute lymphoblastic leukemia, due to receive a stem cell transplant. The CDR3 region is CSARFSGRDTQYF. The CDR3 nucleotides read TGCAGTGCTAGATTTAGCGGGAGGGATACGCAGTATTTT.